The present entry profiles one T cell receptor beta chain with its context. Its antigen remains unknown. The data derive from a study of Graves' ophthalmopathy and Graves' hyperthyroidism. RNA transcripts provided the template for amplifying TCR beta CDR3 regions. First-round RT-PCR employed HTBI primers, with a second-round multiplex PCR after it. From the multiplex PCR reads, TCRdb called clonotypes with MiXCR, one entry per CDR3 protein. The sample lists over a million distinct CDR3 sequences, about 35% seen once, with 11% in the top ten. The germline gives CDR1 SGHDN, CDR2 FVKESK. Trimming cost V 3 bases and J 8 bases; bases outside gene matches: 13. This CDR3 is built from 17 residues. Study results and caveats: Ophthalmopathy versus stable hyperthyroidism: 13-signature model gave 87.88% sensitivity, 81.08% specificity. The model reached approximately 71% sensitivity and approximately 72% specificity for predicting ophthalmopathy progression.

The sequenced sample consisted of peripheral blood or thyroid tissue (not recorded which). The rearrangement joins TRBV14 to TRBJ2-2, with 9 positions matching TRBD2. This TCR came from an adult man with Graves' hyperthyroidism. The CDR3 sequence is CASSHRWASGVEGELFF. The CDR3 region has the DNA TGTGCCAGCAGCCATCGTTGGGCTAGCGGGGTCGAGGGGGAGCTGTTTTTT.